The 2 T cell receptor beta chains in this list originate from one sample, sequenced in a study of shared clonotypes between healthy human individuals. Clones were read by immunoSEQ multiplex PCR, and TCRdb kept only the in-frame ones, dropping some. The repertoire holds over a million clones, with 98% as singletons. The sample comprised naive CD4+ T cells sorted from blood. Subset here: CD45RA+ positively selected. These receptors originate from a man aged 25 to 40 in good health.

The CDR3 here is CASSPRTSSVEQFF. The CDR3 DNA follows: TGTGCCAGCTCACCAAGGACTAGCTCGGTTGAGCAGTTCTTC. The chain combines TRBV18 with TRBJ2-1, with TRBD2 identical over 8 bases. Germline lookup yields CDR1 KGHSH and CDR2 LQKENI. This CDR3 contains 14 residues. J was trimmed by 9 bases and V by 2 bases; bases with no gene match: 6. Supplemented by reference TRBV18 and TRBJ2-1, the full variable domain reads NAGVMQNPRHLVRRRGQEARLRCSPMKGHSHVYWYRQLPEEGLKFMVYLQKENIIDESGMPKERFSAEFPKEGPSILRIQQVVRGDSAAYFCASSPRTSSVEQFFGPGTRLTVL.

V usage is TRBV29-1 and J usage is TRBJ2-1, with TRBD2 identical over 9 bases. This CDR3 region has 15 residues. The ends lost 1 base at V and 2 bases at J; junction bases unmatched: 3. CDR1 SQVTM and CDR2 ANQGSEA come from the germline V gene. In DNA form, the CDR3 reads TGCAGCGTTGAAGGACTAGCGGAGGCCTACAATGAGCAGTTCTTC. It specifies CSVEGLAEAYNEQFF.